The source of this T cell receptor beta chain is a study of OX40 agonist ivuxolimab in advanced cancers. Here immunoSEQ multiplex PCR was the method, and the copy in TCRdb shows in-frame clones only, minus some. The profile shows more than 70,000 clones, around 85% of them singletons. CDR3 length: 13 residues. Per the germline V gene, CDR1 is GTSNPN and CDR2 is SVGIG (reference sequence). Trimming took off 0 bases at V and 4 bases at J, with 9 bases between the two ends. The material was CD4+ or CD8+ T cells sorted from blood, obtained in a trial of the OX40 agonist ivuxolimab. J is TRBJ2-5 and V is TRBV30; D is unclear. This TCR was sampled from an adult with an advanced solid tumor such as melanoma, head and neck, liver or kidney cancer. The CDR3 sequence: CAWSVDRRETQYF. The CDR3 DNA reads TGTGCCTGGAGTGTTGATCGTCGAGAGACCCAGTACTTC.